Listed here are 9 T cell receptor beta chains from one sample, sequenced in a study of blood T cell repertoires in COVID-19. Some clones are missing from TCRdb's copy, which holds only in-frame ones; the method was immunoSEQ multiplex PCR. This table holds 150,000 to 200,000 clones, about 77% found once. Sequences were obtained from PBMCs or T cells enriched from blood (not recorded which). The receptors shown here come from a woman in her 50s with acute COVID-19.

The chain links TRBV6-5 to TRBJ1-2; possible D gene TRBD1, 5 bases. This CDR3 comprises 12 residues. Germline V gene sequence: CDR1 MNHEY, CDR2 SVGAGI. Trimming removed 7 bases at V and 8 bases at J, with 14 bases between. CDR3 region: CASTTGEWGYTF. DNA for the CDR3: TGTGCCAGCACTACAGGCGAGTGGGGCTACACCTTC.

This clone came up a few times. V usage is TRBV4-1 and J usage is TRBJ1-6, with D possibly being TRBD1 (6 bases). Germline V gene lookup returns CDR1 MGHRA and CDR2 YSYEKL. Trimming removed 3 bases from V and 12 bases from J, with 24 bases in between. The CDR3 is made up of 17 amino acids. CDR3 in DNA: TGCGCCAGCAGCCACCTCAGACCAGCGAAGAAGGGGGTACCCCTCCACTTT. It codes for CASSHLRPAKKGVPLHF.

The V gene is TRBV10-1, the J gene TRBJ1-5, with D possibly TRBD1 on 5 matching bases. V was shortened by 2 bases and J by 9 bases, with 20 bases between the two germline ends. The germline V gene has CDR1 WNHNN and CDR2 SYGVQD (reference sequence). The CDR3 is 16 amino acids. The CDR3 DNA is TGCGCCAGCAGTGAGGGTCCCGGACACCCTTGTCGGCCCCAGCATTTT. It specifies CASSEGPGHPCRPQHF.

The V call is TRBV2, the J call TRBJ1-1; 8 nucleotides align to TRBD1. The CDR3 has 13 residues. The V gene end was trimmed by 3 bases and the J gene end by 12 bases; junction bases not matched to a gene: 9. Germline CDR1 and CDR2: SNHLY and FYNNEI. CDR3 sequence: CASSDVTGELPFF. In DNA, the CDR3 is TGTGCCAGCAGTGACGTGACAGGGGAACTTCCTTTCTTT.

The CDR3 region is CASSFDPARSTQYF. The CDR3 DNA follows: TGTGCCAGCAGTTTTGATCCAGCACGTAGCACGCAGTATTTT. The gene calls are TRBV6-5 and TRBJ2-3; D call uncertain. The CDR3 extends over 14 amino acids. V dropped 4 bases and J dropped 9 bases, with 17 bases sitting between them. CDR1 is MNHEY and CDR2 is SVGAGI in the germline V gene.

V is TRBV10-3 and J is TRBJ1-2, with 8 bases lining up with TRBD1. The CDR3 length is 15 residues. Germline loops: CDR1 ENHRY, CDR2 SYGVKD. The J segment lost 3 bases and the V segment lost 1 base, leaving 4 bases of the junction unmatched. CDR3 in amino acids: CAISEFSTGDYGYTF. The CDR3 nucleotides are TGTGCCATCAGTGAGTTCTCGACAGGGGACTATGGCTACACCTTC.

The chain recombines TRBV7-2 with TRBJ2-5; TRBD2 aligns across 10 bases. Germline trimming cut 5 bases from V and 7 bases from J; bases unmatched to any gene: 7. Germline V CDR1 and CDR2: SGHTA, FQGNSA. CDR3 length equals 14 residues. The CDR3 DNA sequence: TGTGCCAGCAGCCCACAGCGGGGGGGCGCGACCCAGTACTTC. Translated: CASSPQRGGATQYF.

The rearrangement uses TRBV6-1 and TRBJ2-7, with D maybe TRBD1 (5 bases). CDR1 is MNHNS and CDR2 is SASEGT in the germline V gene. The CDR3 has 15 residues. The germline V and J ends were trimmed by 0 bases and 3 bases, with 12 bases remaining between them. CDR3 in DNA: TGTGCCAGCAGTGAAGCCTACATGGGGCTCTACGAGCAGTACGTC. Amino acid sequence: CASSEAYMGLYEQYV.

V is TRBV9 and J is TRBJ2-3, with 14 nucleotides matching TRBD2. V lost 3 bases and J lost 2; bases outside the gene matches: 8. Germline CDR1 is SGDLS and CDR2 is YYNGEE. This CDR3 is built from 18 residues. CDR3 DNA sequence: TGTGCCAGCAGCGGGTCCGGGACTAGCGGGAGACTCACAGATACGCAGTATTTT. It specifies CASSGSGTSGRLTDTQYF. The full variable domain, in which reference TRBV9 and TRBJ2-3 provide the parts outside the CDR3, is DSGVTQTPKHLITATGQRVTLRCSPRSGDLSVYWYQQSLDQGLQFLIQYYNGEERAKGNILERFSAQQFPDLHSELNLSSLELGDSALYFCASSGSGTSGRLTDTQYFGPGTRLTVL.